This T cell receptor (beta chain) was sequenced for a study of cytomegalovirus exposure and HLA in healthy donors (dated by TCRdb to 2016 to 2017). Regarding the research as a whole: An earlier analysis of more than 550 of the donors reported 276 Gb of sequence data and 100 million to 120 million unique TCR beta sequences obtained from 180 million or so T cells. An early release covering more than 500 HLA-typed donors comprised about 300 gigabases of sequencing data and roughly 85 million unique TCR sequences. Among the approximately 420 genotyped donors, approximately 82% belonged to the genetic ancestry cluster associated with self-reported Caucasian donors. The study aimed to test whether signatures of past pathogen exposure could be identified by cataloging public T cell receptors. The study used immunosequencing to profile the T cell repertoires of 600 to 850 subjects and linked those repertoires to cytomegalovirus serostatus. In addition to the first cohort of roughly 700 subjects, a separate validation cohort of about 120 different subjects was used. To predict cytomegalovirus infection status, the study combined high-throughput TCR immunosequencing, statistical association of individual TCRs with disease status, and machine learning. In a later analysis, previously published TCR beta repertoires from 670 or so donors were re-analyzed and high-resolution HLA genotyping was added so that TCR occurrence patterns could be studied. In the later analysis, no new phenotypic data were used to find candidate immune exposures; instead, reliance was placed on TCR beta sequences and their occurrence across donors. To decide whether each TCR beta V gene segment behaved as functional or pseudogenic, an earlier analysis of some 580 of the donors relied on high-throughput TCR beta sequencing. Donor age, sex, ethnicity and CMV serostatus were collected together with the repertoire data. In a later genetic analysis, genome-wide SNP genotypes for about three fifths of the 666 donors were used, and that subset was treated as a discovery cohort. All discovery cohort repertoires had been generated using a single sequencing platform. Class I and class II HLA loci were covered by the typing at four-digit resolution. The number of typed donors differed by locus: about 629-630 for A, B, C, DRB1 and DQB1; 500 to 550 for DQA1; approximately 600 for DPA1; and 400 to 480 for DPB1. Because of strong linkage in the cohort, roughly 5 DR-DQ haplotypes were treated as single units for association and clustering. Across approximately 400 genotyped donors of the cohort, an average of roughly 200,000 unique TCR beta nucleotide sequences per donor were sequenced, and 15% to 20% of those sequences were non-productive. Findings and caveats that apply to the study as a whole: Strong co-occurrence of HLA alleles, especially DR and DQ, made assigning TCR associations to individual alleles difficult. The authors suggested that the approach could potentially be generalized to other disease states and immunological phenotypes. In this cohort, only TCR beta chains were sequenced, and detectable features were limited by the absence of alpha or paired-chain data. The presence/absence analyses assumed that sequencing depth was roughly uniform across donors, and that assumption may not be true. Most CMV-associated TCR beta chains appeared to be HLA-restricted in a later analysis, and the HLA associations seemed to be driven largely by CMV exposure. Some IMGT-functional V segments, including TRBV6-2 and TRBV6-3, could not be told apart with the 87-base-pair reads, so those segments were excluded. Because counts were too low, some 17 rarely observed V segments, including chromosome 9 orphons, were left out of the earlier analysis of 587 of the donors. The study gave a list of under 200 TCR beta chains associated with cytomegalovirus. A later genetic analysis reported fewer N-insertions in productive TCRs among donors in an Asian-associated ancestry cluster than the roughly 640-donor mean. In vitro tests confirmed that a few of the cytomegalovirus-associated TCR beta chains recognize cytomegalovirus antigens. A further reported finding was that TCR beta sequences accurately predicted the HLA-A and HLA-B alleles for most subjects in the first cohort. For the cohort, immune exposure information was limited to CMV serostatus. An earlier analysis of approximately 540 of the donors showed that most TCR beta V segments appeared in productive rearrangements either about 87% or about 30% of the time, which broadly matched IMGT annotations. In a later analysis, TCR association rates were found to vary across HLA loci, with the most associated TCRs seen for DRB1 alleles and the fewest for HLA-C alleles. In both the original and validation cohorts, the classifier was reported to diagnose cytomegalovirus status with high specificity and sensitivity. Most TCR sequences were observed very rarely across donors, whereas some public TCRs were present in many individuals. In a later genetic analysis, a missense DCLRE1C variant was associated with V-gene and J-gene trimming of TCR beta chains, and the association was replicated in an independent cohort. Because some donors lacked HLA typing at each locus, the association tests relied only on the typed subset. A later analysis reported that several top co-occurrence clusters appeared linked to parvovirus B19, influenza, CMV and Epstein-Barr virus. Correlated functional status among segregating V segments might reflect linkage disequilibrium, but an unknown experimental factor could not be ruled out. A cluster of highly shared sequence variants was judged likely to represent a technical artifact of the sequencing pipeline. A later analysis found that HLA-associated TCR beta chains were more clonally expanded and had lower generation probabilities than equally common non-associated chains. A later analysis associated about 17,000 TCR beta sequences with specific HLA alleles at a false discovery rate of 0.05.

The cohort comprised approximately 700 healthy bone marrow donors. At the time of sampling, all cohort members were nominally healthy, though unrecorded immune exposures were likely present. The donor tested CMV seronegative, placing the donor among the roughly 350 seronegative members of the cohort. Each donor provided a peripheral blood sample, and peripheral blood mononuclear cells were used for TCR beta sequencing. The Qiagen DNeasy Blood Extraction Kit was used to extract genomic DNA from the blood cell samples. To note about this clone: This clone's antigen is unknown. Base-call qualities are not available, and no considerably larger clone is one nucleotide away.

CDR1 and CDR2, per the germline V gene, are SQVTM and ANQGSEA. The CDR3 measures 14 amino acids from cysteine to phenylalanine. Just the 42-base CDR3 DNA is kept, in frame starting at base 1. The library was built by means of the immunoSEQ multiplex PCR assay. For the multiplex PCR, a mixture combining 60 forward primers for TCR Vbeta segments and 13 reverse primers for TCR Jbeta segments was used. A multiplex PCR assay on genomic DNA amplified the CDR3 region of rearranged TCR beta genes. The amplified TCR beta libraries were sequenced on the Illumina HiSeq System as 87-base-pair reads. The authors' analysis ran thus. In a later analysis, 80 million or so unique TCR beta chains were counted across the roughly 610 repertoires, and approximately 11 million of these chains were shared by at least two donors. Raw reads were error-corrected and collapsed into unique sequences with a nearest-neighbor algorithm that merged closely related sequences to remove PCR and sequencing errors. CDR3 sequences were aligned to IMGT reference sequences to assign V, D and J gene segments. For a sequence to be retained, a match of at least six nucleotides was required to both a V gene segment and a J gene segment. A rearrangement counted as productive if the CDR3 had no stop codons and remained in frame with V and J, and every other rearrangement counted as non-productive. CDR3 was defined by IMGT convention, running from the second conserved V-encoded cysteine to the conserved J-encoded phenylalanine. Sequences without an unambiguous match to a single V gene segment were excluded from the earlier analysis of a few hundred of the donors. An earlier analysis of 500 to 700 of the donors classified V segments as functional when productive rearrangements were above 56.7% and as segregating when the standard deviation between donors was above 5%. A statistical classification framework was developed to diagnose cytomegalovirus status using the catalog of TCR beta chain sequences. A later analysis assigned V and J genes by comparing TCR nucleotide sequences with IMGT/GENE-DB human TR gene sequences. A later analysis assigned CDR3 sequences and most-parsimonious VDJ recombination scenarios with the TCRdist pipeline. In a later analysis, each TCR beta chain was defined by its CDR3 amino acid sequence together with its V-gene family, and reads lacking a unique V-gene family were excluded. A later analysis removed several hundred highly shared, low-generation-probability nucleotide sequences to deal with suspected cross-contamination and a sequencing artifact. For each public chain, a later analysis derived a clonal expansion index from normalized ranks of inferred template counts within each repertoire. In a later analysis, generation probabilities were computed with a VDJ recombination model fitted to out-of-frame rearrangements, and the resulting probabilities were checked against IGoR. In a later analysis, hypergeometric tests were used to score TCR-TCR, TCR-HLA and TCR-CMV co-occurrence, with a repertoire-size bias correction applied to TCR pairs. False discovery rates were estimated in a later analysis by permuting HLA or CMV assignments 20 times. In a later analysis, co-occurring TCRs were grouped with DBSCAN, and TCRdist sequence similarity was added when clustering was performed within HLA-allele-positive subsets. For co-occurrence clustering, repertoires with fewer than 30,000 or more than 120,000 public chains were excluded, along with about five repertoires with anomalous nucleotide sharing. TCRdb took this table from immuneACCESS and kept in-frame rearrangements with V and J called. Such tables lack part of the clones; where checked against another copy, unresolved V genes explain under half of the gap, and the rest is unexplained. V and J calls and clone size are as listed in that table; D and trimming were resolved from the DNA. The sample has 100,000 to 120,000 clones on record, 70% to 90% of them singletons. The top ten clones comprise about 1.8% of the sample.

The sequenced sample was PBMCs. The receptor comes from a middle-aged man in good health and CMV-seronegative. The rearranged chain carries TRBV29-1 and TRBJ2-7; TRBD2 aligns with 9 central bases. The bases are TGCATCCACCGCGGGGTAGCGGGGGAAGTCGAGCAGTACTTC. Translated, it reads CIHRGVAGEVEQYF.